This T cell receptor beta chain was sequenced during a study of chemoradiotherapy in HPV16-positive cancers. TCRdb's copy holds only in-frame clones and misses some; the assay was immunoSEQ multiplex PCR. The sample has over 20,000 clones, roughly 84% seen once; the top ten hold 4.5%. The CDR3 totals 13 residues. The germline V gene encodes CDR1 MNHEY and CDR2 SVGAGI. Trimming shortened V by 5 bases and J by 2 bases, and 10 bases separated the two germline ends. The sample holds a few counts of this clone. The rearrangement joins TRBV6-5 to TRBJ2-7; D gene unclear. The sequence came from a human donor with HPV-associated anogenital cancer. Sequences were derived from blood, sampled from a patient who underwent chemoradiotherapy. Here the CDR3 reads CASSPPAAYEQYF. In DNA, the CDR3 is TGTGCCAGCAGTCCCCCGGCTGCCTACGAGCAGTACTTC.